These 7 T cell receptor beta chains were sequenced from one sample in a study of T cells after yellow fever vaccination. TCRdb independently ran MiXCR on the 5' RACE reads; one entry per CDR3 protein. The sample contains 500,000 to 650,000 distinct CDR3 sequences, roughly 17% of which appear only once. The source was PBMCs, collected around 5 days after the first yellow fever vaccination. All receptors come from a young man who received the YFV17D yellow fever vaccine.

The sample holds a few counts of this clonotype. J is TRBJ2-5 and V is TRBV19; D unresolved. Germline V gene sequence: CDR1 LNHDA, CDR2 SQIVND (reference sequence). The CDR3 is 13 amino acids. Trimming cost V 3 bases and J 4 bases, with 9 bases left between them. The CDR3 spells CASSILITETQYF. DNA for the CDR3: TGTGCCAGTAGTATTCTTATTACAGAGACCCAGTACTTC.

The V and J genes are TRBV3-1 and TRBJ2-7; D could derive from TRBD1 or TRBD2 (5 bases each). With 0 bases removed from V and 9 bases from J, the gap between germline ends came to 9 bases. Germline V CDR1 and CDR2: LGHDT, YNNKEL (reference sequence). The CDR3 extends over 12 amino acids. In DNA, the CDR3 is TGTGCCAGCAGCCAAGATACGAGGGGGCAGTACTTC. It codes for CASSQDTRGQYF.

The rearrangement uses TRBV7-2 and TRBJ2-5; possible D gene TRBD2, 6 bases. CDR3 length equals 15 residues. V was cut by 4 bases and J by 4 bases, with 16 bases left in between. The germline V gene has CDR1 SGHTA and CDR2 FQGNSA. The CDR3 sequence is CASSSQGGGAETQYF. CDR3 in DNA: TGTGCCAGCAGCTCCCAGGGCGGCGGGGCAGAGACCCAGTACTTC.

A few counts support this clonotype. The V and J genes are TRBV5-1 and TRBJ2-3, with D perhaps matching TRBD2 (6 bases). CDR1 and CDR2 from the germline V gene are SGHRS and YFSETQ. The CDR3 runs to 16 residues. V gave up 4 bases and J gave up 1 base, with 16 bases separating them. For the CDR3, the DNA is TGCGCCAGCAGCCCGCTACCCGGGACTGGCACAGATACGCAGTATTTT. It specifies CASSPLPGTGTDTQYF.

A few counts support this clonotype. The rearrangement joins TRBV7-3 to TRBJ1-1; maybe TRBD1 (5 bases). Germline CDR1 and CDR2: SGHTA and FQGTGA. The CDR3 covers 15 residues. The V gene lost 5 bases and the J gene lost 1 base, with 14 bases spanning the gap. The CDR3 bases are TGTGCCAGCAGCCCTTACCAAACAGGGAACACTGAAGCTTTCTTT. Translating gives CASSPYQTGNTEAFF. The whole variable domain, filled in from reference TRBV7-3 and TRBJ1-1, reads GAGVSQTPSNKVTEKGKYVELRCDPISGHTALYWYRQSLGQGPEFLIYFQGTGAADDSGLPNDRFFAVRPEGSVSTLKIQRTERGDSAVYLCASSPYQTGNTEAFFGQGTRLTVV.

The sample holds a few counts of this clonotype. Here the CDR3 DNA reads TGTGCCAGCTCTTCGGGATCGGGTGGTGGAAATCAGCCCCAGCATTTT. Translated: CASSSGSGGGNQPQHF. The V and J genes are TRBV18 and TRBJ1-5; no reliable D call. Germline V gene data show CDR1 as KGHSH and CDR2 as LQKENI. V dropped 6 bases and J dropped 4 bases, with 19 bases sitting between them. The CDR3 runs 16 residues.

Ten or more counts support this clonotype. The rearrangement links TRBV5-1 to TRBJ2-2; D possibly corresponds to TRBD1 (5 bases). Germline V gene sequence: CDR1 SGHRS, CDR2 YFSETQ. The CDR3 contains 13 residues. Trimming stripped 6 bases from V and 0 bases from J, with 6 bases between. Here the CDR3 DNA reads TGCGCCAGCACAGGGCCGAACACCGGGGAGCTGTTTTTT. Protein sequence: CASTGPNTGELFF.